The 6 T cell receptor beta chains in this list originate from one sample, sequenced in a study of T cell responses to AZD1222 COVID-19 vaccine. TCRdb's copy holds only in-frame clones and misses some; the assay was immunoSEQ multiplex PCR. Here the sample spans nearly 200,000 clones, 80% to 95% being singletons. Sequencing used peripheral blood, obtained 28 days after the second AZD1222 dose. The source is an adult who received the AZD1222 COVID-19 vaccine.

The chain combines TRBV5-4 with TRBJ2-1; tentatively, D is TRBD1 or TRBD2 (5 bases each). CDR1 is SGHNT and CDR2 is YYREEE in the germline V gene (reference sequence). The CDR3 contains 16 residues. Between the trimmed V and J ends, which lost 1 base and 0 bases, there was a span of 11 bases. CDR3 sequence reads: CASSLSGRSSYNEQFF. The CDR3 DNA reads TGTGCCAGCAGCTTGTCGGGACGGAGCTCCTACAATGAGCAGTTCTTC.

The V and J genes are TRBV4-3 and TRBJ1-1; unclear D gene. The V gene lost 2 bases and the J gene lost 7 bases, with 14 bases spanning the gap. From germline, CDR1 is LGHNA and CDR2 YSLEER. The CDR3 is 14 amino acids. The CDR3 DNA is TGCGCCAGCAGCCAAATGGTCGGGAGATTTGAAGCTTTCTTT. This sequence encodes CASSQMVGRFEAFF.

V and J are TRBV3-1 (or the pseudogene TRBV3-2) and TRBJ2-7, with 12 bases fitting TRBD1. Germline CDR1 is LGHDT and CDR2 is YNNKEL (reference sequence). This CDR3 has 15 residues. Germline trimming cut 2 bases from V and 6 bases from J; bases unmatched to any gene: 5. The CDR3 DNA follows: TGTGCCAGCAGCCAACGAGGGACAGGGGGCAGCGAGCAGTACTTC. Translating gives CASSQRGTGGSEQYF.

V usage is TRBV3-1 (or the pseudogene TRBV3-2) and J usage is TRBJ1-1, with D unresolved. CDR3 length: 15 residues. The ends were cut back, 0 bases at V and 4 bases at J, with 12 bases in the middle. Looked up from germline, CDR1 is LGHDT and CDR2 is YNNKEL (reference sequence). CDR3 in amino acids: CASSQDSGSGTEAFF. In nucleotides, the CDR3 is TGTGCCAGCAGCCAAGATTCGGGTAGTGGCACTGAAGCTTTCTTT.

The V and J genes are TRBV12-3 or TRBV12-4 and TRBJ2-3, with a tentative D call TRBD2 (6 bases). Deletions cut 4 bases from V and 2 bases from J, with 7 bases between. The CDR3 has 13 amino acids. The CDR3 sequence is CASSWRATDTQYF. The CDR3, as DNA: TGTGCCAGCAGTTGGAGGGCCACAGATACGCAGTATTTT.

The chain joins TRBV6-5 to TRBJ1-5; 9 bases fit TRBD1. The CDR3 totals 14 residues. V lost 7 bases, J lost 9 bases, and 10 bases stayed unmatched. Germline V CDR1 and CDR2: MNHEY, SVGAGI. In DNA form, the CDR3 reads TGTGCCAGCACGCCGGGACAGGGACTTGGGCCCCAGCATTTT. Protein product: CASTPGQGLGPQHF.